This TCR beta chain comes out of a study of T-cell memory formation after mild COVID-19. As for the study in general: The two donors had largely donor-specific TCR clusters.

The CDR3 consists of 17 residues. The V and J ends lost 7 bases and 5 bases, in that order; junction bases with no gene match: 15. In TCRdb, the 5' RACE reads were re-called with MiXCR into one record per CDR3 protein. The sample consists of about 150,000 distinct CDR3 sequences, roughly 24% of them appearing once. This clonotype was recorded a few times. What it binds is not known. Overall study findings and caveats: Among clones peaking at day 37 in the second wave, SARS-CoV-2 specificity remained unconfirmed.

The chain couples TRBV23-1 to TRBJ1-5; TRBD1 agrees at 9 bases. TRBV23-1 is filed as an ORF, its function uncertain. The sequence derives from an adult woman who had mild COVID-19 (a few samples of this study predate the infection). Cell type and time point are not known. Source material: PBMCs or a T cell subset sorted from them (not recorded which). CDR3 sequence reads: CASTPLGTGGIDQPQHF. CDR3 sequence (DNA): TGCGCCAGCACTCCTCTCGGAACAGGGGGCATAGATCAGCCCCAGCATTTT.